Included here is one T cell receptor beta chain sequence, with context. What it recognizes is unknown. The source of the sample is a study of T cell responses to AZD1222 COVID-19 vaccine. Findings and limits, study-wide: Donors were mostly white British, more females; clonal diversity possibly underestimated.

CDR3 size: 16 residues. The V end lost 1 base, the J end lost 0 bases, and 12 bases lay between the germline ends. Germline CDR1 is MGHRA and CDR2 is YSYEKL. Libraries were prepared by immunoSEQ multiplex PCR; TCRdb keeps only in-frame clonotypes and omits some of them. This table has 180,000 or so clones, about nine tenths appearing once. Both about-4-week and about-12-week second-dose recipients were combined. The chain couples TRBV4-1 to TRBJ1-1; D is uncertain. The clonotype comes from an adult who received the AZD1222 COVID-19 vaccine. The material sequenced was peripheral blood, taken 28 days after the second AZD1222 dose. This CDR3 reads CASSQVYQQLNTEAFF. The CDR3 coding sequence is TGCGCCAGCAGCCAAGTATATCAACAGCTGAACACTGAAGCTTTCTTT.